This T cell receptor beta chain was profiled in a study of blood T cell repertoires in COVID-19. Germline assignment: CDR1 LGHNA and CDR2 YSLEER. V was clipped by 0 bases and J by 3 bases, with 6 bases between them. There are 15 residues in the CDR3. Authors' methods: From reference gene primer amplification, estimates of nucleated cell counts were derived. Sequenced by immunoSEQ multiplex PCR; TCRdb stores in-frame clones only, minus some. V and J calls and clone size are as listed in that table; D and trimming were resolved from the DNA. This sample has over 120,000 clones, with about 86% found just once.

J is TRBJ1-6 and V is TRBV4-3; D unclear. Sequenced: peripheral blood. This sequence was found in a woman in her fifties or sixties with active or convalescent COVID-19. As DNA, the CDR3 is TGCGCCAGCAGCCAAGAGGCAGGCTATAATTCACCCCTCCACTTT. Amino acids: CASSQEAGYNSPLHF.